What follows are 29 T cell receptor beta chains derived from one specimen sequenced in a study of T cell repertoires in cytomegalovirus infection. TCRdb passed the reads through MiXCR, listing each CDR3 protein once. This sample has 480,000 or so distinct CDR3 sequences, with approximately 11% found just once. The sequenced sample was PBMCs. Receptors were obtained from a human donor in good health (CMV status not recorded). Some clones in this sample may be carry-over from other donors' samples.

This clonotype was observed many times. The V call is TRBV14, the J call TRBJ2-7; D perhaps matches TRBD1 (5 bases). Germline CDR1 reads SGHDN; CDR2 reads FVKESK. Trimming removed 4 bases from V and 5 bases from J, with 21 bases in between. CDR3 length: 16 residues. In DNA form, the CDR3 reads TGTGCCAGCAGCCGGCTTGAGGATTACAGGTTCCACGAGCAGTACTTC. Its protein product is CASSRLEDYRFHEQYF.

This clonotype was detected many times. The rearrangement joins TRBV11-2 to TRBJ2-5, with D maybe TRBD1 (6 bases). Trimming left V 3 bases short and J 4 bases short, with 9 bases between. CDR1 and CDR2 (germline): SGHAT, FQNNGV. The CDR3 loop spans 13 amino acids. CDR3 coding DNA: TGTGCCAGCAGCTTCGGCAGGGGAGAGACCCAGTACTTC. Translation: CASSFGRGETQYF.

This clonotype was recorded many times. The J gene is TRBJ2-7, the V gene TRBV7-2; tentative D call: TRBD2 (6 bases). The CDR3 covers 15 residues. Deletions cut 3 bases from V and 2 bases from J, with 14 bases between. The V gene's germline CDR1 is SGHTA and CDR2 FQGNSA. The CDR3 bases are TGTGCCAGCAGCTTCAGTAGAGGGAGGACCTACGAGCAGTACTTC. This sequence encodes CASSFSRGRTYEQYF.

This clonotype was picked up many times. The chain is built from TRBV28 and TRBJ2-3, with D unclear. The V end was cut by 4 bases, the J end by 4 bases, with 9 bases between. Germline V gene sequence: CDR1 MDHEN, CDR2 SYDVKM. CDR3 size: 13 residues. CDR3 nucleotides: TGTGCCAGCAGTTCAACATCCCCAGATACGCAGTATTTT. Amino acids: CASSSTSPDTQYF.

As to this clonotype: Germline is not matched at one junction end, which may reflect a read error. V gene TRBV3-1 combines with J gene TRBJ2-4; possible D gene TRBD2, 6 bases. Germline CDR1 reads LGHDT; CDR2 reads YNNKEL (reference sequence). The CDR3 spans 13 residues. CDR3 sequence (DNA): TGTGCCAGCAGGCAAGGCGGGGAGGACATTCAGTACTTC. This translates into CASRQGGEDIQYF.

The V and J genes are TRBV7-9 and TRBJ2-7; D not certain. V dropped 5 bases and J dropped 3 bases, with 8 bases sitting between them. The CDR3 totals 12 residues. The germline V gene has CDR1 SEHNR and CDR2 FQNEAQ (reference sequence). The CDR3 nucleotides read TGTGCCAGCAGCCGCCATTTCTACGAGCAGTACTTC. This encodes CASSRHFYEQYF.

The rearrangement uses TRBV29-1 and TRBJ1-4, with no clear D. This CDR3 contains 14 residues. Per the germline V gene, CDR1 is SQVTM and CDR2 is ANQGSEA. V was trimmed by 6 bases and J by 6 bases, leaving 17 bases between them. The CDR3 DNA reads TGCAGCGTATTAGGGCCCCAAACGCATGAAAAACTGTTTTTT. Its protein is CSVLGPQTHEKLFF.

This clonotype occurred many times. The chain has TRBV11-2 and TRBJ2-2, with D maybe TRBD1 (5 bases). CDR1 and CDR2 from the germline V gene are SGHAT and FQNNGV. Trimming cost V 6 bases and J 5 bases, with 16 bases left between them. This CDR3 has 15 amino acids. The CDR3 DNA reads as TGTGCCAGCAGGACTCAAAGGGGTCGGACCGGGGAGCTGTTTTTT. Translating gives CASRTQRGRTGELFF.

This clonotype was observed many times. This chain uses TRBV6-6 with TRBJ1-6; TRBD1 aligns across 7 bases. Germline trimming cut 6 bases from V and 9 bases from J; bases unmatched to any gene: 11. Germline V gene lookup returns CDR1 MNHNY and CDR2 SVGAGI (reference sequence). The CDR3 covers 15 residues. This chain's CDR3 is CASSDQSGTVSPLHF. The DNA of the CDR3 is TGTGCCAGCAGCGACCAATCCGGGACAGTTTCACCCCTCCACTTT.

The CDR3 loop is CSARDPFGRTSGKHTDTQYF. CDR3 nucleotide sequence: TGCAGTGCTAGAGACCCCTTCGGACGGACTAGCGGGAAACACACAGATACGCAGTATTTT. This sequence joins TRBV20-1 and TRBJ2-3; TRBD2 matches at 12 bases. The germline V gene encodes CDR1 DFQATT and CDR2 SNEGSKA (reference sequence). The CDR3 covers 20 residues. The V segment lost 0 bases and the J segment 2 bases; nucleotides outside the gene matches: 15.

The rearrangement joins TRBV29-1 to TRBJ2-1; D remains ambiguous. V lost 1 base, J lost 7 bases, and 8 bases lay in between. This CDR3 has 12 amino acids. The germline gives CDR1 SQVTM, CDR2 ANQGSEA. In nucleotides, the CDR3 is TGCAGCGTTGAAGGGGCTGGTAATGAGCAGTTCTTC. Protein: CSVEGAGNEQFF.

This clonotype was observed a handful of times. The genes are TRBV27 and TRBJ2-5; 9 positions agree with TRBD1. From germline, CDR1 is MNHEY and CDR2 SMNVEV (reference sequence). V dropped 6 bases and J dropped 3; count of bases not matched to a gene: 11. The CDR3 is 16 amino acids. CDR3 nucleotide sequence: TGTGCCAGCAGCCGGGGACAGGGAAGTCTGGAAGAGACCCAGTACTTC. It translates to CASSRGQGSLEETQYF.

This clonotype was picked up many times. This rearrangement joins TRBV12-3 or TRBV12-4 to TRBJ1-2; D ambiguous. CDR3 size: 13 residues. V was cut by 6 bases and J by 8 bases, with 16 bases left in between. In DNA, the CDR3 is TGTGCCAGCAGCCGTATGAGCGTCACAGGCTACACCTTC. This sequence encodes CASSRMSVTGYTF.

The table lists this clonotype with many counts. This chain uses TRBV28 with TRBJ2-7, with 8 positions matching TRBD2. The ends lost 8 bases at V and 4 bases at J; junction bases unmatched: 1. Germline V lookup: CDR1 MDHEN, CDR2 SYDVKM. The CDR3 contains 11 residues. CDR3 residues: CASRGGYEQYF. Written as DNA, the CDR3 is TGTGCCAGCCGGGGGGGGTACGAGCAGTACTTC.

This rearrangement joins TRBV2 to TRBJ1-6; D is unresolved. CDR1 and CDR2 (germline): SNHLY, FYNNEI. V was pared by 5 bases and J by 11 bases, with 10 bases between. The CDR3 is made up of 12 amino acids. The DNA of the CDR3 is TGTGCCAGCAGTTATTCGGGCCCACCCCTCCACTTT. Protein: CASSYSGPPLHF.

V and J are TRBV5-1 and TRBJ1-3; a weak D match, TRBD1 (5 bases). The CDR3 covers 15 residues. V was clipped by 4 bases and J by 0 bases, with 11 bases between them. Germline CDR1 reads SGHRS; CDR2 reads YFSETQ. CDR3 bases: TGCGCCAGCAGCAGCACAGGAAACTCTGGAAACACCATATATTTT. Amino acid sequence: CASSSTGNSGNTIYF.

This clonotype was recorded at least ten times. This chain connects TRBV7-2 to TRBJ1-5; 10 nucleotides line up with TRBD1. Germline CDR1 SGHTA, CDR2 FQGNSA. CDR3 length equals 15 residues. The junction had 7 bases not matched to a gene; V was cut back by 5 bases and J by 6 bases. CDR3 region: CASSPTGTGAQPQHF. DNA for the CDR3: TGTGCCAGCAGCCCCACCGGGACAGGGGCTCAGCCCCAGCATTTT.

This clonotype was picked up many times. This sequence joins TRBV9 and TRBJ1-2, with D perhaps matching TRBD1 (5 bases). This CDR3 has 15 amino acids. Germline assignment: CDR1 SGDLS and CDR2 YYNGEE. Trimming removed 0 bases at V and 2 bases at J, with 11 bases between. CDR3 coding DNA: TGTGCCAGCAGCGTAGGGGGGAGTGGAAACTATGGCTACACCTTC. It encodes CASSVGGSGNYGYTF.

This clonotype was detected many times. The CDR3 region is CASSLVIQREPDTQYF. CDR3 DNA: TGTGCCAGCAGCTTAGTTATCCAGCGGGAGCCAGATACGCAGTATTTT. The J gene is TRBJ2-3, the V gene TRBV7-9; 8 nucleotides match TRBD2. Germline assignment: CDR1 SEHNR and CDR2 FQNEAQ (reference sequence). V lost 1 base to trimming and J lost 4 bases; unmatched junction nucleotides: 7. CDR3 length: 16 amino acids.

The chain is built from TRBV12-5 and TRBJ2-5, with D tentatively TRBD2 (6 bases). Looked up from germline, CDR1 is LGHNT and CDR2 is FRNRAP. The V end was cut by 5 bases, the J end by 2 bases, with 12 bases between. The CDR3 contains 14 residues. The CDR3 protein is CASGPSGVQETQYF. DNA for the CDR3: TGTGCTAGTGGTCCCTCGGGGGTGCAAGAGACCCAGTACTTC.

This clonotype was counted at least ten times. CDR3 nucleotide sequence: TGTGCCAGCAGCTCGAACAGGGTGATGAATTCACCCCTCCACTTT. Protein product: CASSSNRVMNSPLHF. V usage is TRBV7-2 and J usage is TRBJ1-6; D is perhaps TRBD1 (6 bases). Trimming shortened V by 4 bases and J by 7 bases, and 14 bases separated the two germline ends. This CDR3 is built from 15 residues. Germline V gives CDR1 SGHTA, CDR2 FQGNSA. Together with reference TRBV7-2 and TRBJ1-6, the CDR3 gives the full variable domain: GAGVSQSPSNKVTEKGKDVELRCDPISGHTALYWYRQSLGQGLEFLIYFQGNSAPDKSGLPSDRFSAERTGGSVSTLTIQRTQQEDSAVYLCASSSNRVMNSPLHFGNGTRLTVT.

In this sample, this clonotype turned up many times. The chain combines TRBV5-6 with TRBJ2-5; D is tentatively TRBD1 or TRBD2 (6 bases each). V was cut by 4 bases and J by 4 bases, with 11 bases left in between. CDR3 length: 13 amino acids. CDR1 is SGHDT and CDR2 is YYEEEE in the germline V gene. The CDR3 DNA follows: TGTGCCAGCAGCCTAGGGGGGCCAGAGACCCAGTACTTC. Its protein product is CASSLGGPETQYF.

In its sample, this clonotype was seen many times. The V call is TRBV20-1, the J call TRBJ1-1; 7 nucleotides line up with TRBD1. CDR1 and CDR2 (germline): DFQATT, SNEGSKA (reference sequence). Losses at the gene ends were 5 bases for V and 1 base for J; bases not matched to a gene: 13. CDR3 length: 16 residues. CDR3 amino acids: CSALAPRGWGNTEAFF. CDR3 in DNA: TGCAGTGCTTTAGCCCCCAGGGGGTGGGGGAACACTGAAGCTTTCTTT.

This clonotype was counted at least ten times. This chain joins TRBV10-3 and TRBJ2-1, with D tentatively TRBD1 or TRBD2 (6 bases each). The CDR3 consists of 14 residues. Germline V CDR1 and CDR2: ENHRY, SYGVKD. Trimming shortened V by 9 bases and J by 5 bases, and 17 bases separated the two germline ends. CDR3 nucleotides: TGTGCCATTAGAGGGGGTAGCGGAGACAATGAGCAGTTCTTC. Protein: CAIRGGSGDNEQFF.

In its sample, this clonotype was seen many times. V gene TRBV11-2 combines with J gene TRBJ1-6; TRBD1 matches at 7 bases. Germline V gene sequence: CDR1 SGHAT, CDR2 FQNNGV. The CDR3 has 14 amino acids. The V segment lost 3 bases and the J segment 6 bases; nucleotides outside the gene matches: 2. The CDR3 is CASSLGQINSPLHF. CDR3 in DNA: TGTGCCAGCAGCTTGGGACAGATTAATTCACCCCTCCACTTT.

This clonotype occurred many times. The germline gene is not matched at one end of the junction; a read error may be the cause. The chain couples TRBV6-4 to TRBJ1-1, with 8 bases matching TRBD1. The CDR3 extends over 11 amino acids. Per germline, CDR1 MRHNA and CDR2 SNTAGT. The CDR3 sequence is CASSGDRGVVF. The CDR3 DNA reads TGTGCCAGCAGTGGCGACAGGGGAGTCGTCTTT.

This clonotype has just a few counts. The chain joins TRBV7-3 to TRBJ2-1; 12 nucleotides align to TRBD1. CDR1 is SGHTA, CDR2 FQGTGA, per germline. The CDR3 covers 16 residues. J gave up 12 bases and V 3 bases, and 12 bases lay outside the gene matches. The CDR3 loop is CASSFTGTGGGLGQFF. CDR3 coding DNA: TGTGCCAGCAGCTTCACCGGGACAGGGGGCGGTTTAGGGCAGTTCTTC.

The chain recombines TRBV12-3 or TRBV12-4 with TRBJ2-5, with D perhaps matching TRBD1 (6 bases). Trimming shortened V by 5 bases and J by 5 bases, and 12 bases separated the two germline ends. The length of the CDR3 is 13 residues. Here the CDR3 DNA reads TGTGCCAGCAGTACAGGGATCGGGGAGACCCAGTACTTC. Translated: CASSTGIGETQYF.

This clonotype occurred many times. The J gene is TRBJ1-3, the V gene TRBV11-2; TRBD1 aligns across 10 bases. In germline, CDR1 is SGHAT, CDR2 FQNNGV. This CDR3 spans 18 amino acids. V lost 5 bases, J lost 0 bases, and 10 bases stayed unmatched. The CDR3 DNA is TGTGCCAGCAGCCTTTGGGACAGGGGCCTTACCTCTGGAAACACCATATATTTT. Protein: CASSLWDRGLTSGNTIYF. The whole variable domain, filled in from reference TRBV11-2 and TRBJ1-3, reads EAGVAQSPRYKIIEKRQSVAFWCNPISGHATLYWYQQILGQGPKLLIQFQNNGVVDDSQLPKDRFSAERLKGVDSTLKIQPAKLEDSAVYLCASSLWDRGLTSGNTIYFGEGSWLTVV.